The next 6 T cell receptor beta chains were all read from a single sample in a study of blood T cell repertoires in COVID-19. Profiling relied on immunoSEQ multiplex PCR, and the TCRdb table lists in-frame clones only, not all of them. Of 200,000 or so clones listed, 84% are singletons. The source material was peripheral blood. The receptors originated from a woman aged 70-85 years with active or convalescent COVID-19.

This clone was seen once. The chain employs TRBV5-1 and TRBJ1-4; 9 bases align to TRBD1. This CDR3 is 16 amino acids long. J gave up 1 base and V 6 bases, and 7 bases lay outside the gene matches. CDR1 is SGHRS and CDR2 is YFSETQ in the germline V gene. CDR3 sequence (DNA): TGCGCCAGCACCCCGGGGGACAGGGTAACTAATGAAAAACTGTTTTTT. It specifies CASTPGDRVTNEKLFF.

This clone was detected once. The V and J genes are TRBV4-1 and TRBJ2-7; 7 nucleotides match TRBD2. The CDR3 has 17 residues. Unmatched junction bases numbered 13, after V lost 1 base and J lost 4 bases. Germline V CDR1 and CDR2: MGHRA, YSYEKL. The CDR3 DNA reads TGCGCCAGCAGCCAAGGGTCTGGGAGCGGGATTTTGTACGAGCAGTACTTC. Residues: CASSQGSGSGILYEQYF.

The chain recombines TRBV5-1 with TRBJ2-7, with TRBD1 identical over 9 bases. J was trimmed by 0 bases and V by 4 bases; bases with no gene match: 14. CDR3 length equals 18 residues. Germline lookup yields CDR1 SGHRS and CDR2 YFSETQ. The CDR3 DNA follows: TGCGCCAGCAGCCCGTGGGGGGGGAGGACAGGGGCCTCCTACGAGCAGTACTTC. Its protein product is CASSPWGGRTGASYEQYF.

Comment on this clone: At one of its ends the junction is not consistent with the germline gene, which may arise from a read error. The chain couples TRBV15 to TRBJ2-3; D gene uncertain. The V gene's germline CDR1 is LNHNV and CDR2 YYDKDF (reference sequence). CDR3 length equals 12 residues. CDR3 DNA: TGTGCCACCAGCAGTCCTAATTTGGGCTTCCGTTTT. Residues: CATSSPNLGFRF.

V is TRBV20-1 and J is TRBJ2-5; possible D gene TRBD2, 5 bases. Trimming took 7 bases from V and 5 from J, leaving 11 bases between them. Germline V gives CDR1 DFQATT, CDR2 SNEGSKA (reference sequence). The CDR3 contains 11 residues. In nucleotides, the CDR3 is TGCAGTGGTCGGTCGGGGGAGACCCAGTACTTC. Protein product: CSGRSGETQYF.

CDR3 nucleotides: TGTGCCAGCAGCCCTGATGCCGGGACTAGCGGGAGGGGGTTCAGGTTCGGGGAGCTGTTTTTT. Translation: CASSPDAGTSGRGFRFGELFF. The rearrangement joins TRBV28 to TRBJ2-2, with 16 bases that match TRBD2. The V gene end was trimmed by 6 bases and the J gene end by 7 bases; junction bases not matched to a gene: 20. The CDR3 has 21 amino acids. The V gene's germline CDR1 is MDHEN and CDR2 SYDVKM.